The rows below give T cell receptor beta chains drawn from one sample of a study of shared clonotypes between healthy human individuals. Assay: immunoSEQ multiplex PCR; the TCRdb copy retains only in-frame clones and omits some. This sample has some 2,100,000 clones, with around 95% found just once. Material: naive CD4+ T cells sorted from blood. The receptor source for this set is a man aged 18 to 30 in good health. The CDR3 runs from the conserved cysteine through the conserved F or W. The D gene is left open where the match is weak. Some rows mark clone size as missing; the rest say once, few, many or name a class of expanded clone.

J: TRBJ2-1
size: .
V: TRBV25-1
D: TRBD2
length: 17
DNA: TGTGCCAGCAGAGACAGCGGGCTAGCGGCCACCTACAATGAGCAGTTCTTC
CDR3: CASRDSGLAATYNEQFF

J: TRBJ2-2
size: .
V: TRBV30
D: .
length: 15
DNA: TGTGCCTGGGACCCATTGGGGGTTAACACCGGGGAGCTGTTTTTT
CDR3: CAWDPLGVNTGELFF

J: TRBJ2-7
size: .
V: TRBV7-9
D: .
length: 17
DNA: TGTGCCAGCAGCCCTTTATCGGGGAGGACATACTCCTACGAGCAGTACTTC
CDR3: CASSPLSGRTYSYEQYF

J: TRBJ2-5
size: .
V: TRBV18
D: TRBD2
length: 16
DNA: TGTGCCAGCTCATCACAACTAGCGGGGAAGGTAGAGACCCAGTACTTC
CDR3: CASSSQLAGKVETQYF

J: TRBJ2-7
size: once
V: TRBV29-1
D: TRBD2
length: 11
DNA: TGCAGCGTTGGGGACTATTCCGAGCAGTACTTC
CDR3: CSVGDYSEQYF

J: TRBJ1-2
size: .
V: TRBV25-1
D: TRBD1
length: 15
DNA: TGTGCCAGCAGTGATTCGTCCGCAGGGGGCTATGGCTACACCTTC
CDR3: CASSDSSAGGYGYTF

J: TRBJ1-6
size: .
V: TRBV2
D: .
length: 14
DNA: TGTGCCAGCAGGCCGGGACCAGGTTTGACACCCCTCCACTTT
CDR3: CASRPGPGLTPLHF

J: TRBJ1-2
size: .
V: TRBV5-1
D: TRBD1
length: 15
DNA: TGCGCCAGCAGCCCGGAATCAGGGGGCCTCGGCGGCTACACCTTC
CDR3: CASSPESGGLGGYTF

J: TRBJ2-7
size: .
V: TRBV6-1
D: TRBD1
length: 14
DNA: TGTGCCAGCAGTGTGACAGGGGGCAACTACGAGCAGTACTTC
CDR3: CASSVTGGNYEQYF

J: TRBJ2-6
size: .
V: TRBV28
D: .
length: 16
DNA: TGTGCCAGCAGTAGGGGACATCTGTCTGGGGCCAACGTCCTGACTTTC
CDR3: CASSRGHLSGANVLTF

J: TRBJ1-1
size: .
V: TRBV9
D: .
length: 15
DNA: TGTGCCAGCAGCGTAGCAGGGTTAGGTAGCACTGAAGCTTTCTTT
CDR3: CASSVAGLGSTEAFF

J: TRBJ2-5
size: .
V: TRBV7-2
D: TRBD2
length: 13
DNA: TGTGCCAGCAGCTTTGGCCCAGGACTAGCCCAGTACTTC
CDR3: CASSFGPGLAQYF

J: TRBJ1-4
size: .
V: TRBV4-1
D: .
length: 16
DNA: TGCGCCAGCAGCCAAGTCGACAGCCCAACTAATGAAAAACTGTTTTTT
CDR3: CASSQVDSPTNEKLFF

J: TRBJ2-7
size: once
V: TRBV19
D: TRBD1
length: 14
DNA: TGTGCCAGTAGTATAGAAGCGGACAGGGGAAAGCAGTACTTC
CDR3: CASSIEADRGKQYF

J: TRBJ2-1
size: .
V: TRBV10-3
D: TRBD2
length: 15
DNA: TGTGCCATCAGTGAGCCACGGACGGCGGGGGGTGAGCAGTTCTTC
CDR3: CAISEPRTAGGEQFF

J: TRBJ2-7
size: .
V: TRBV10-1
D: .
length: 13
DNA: TGCGCCAGCAGTGAAGGTTTAGGGAGTTGGAAGTACTTC
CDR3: CASSEGLGSWKYF

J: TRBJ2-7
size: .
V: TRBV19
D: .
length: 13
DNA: TGTGCCAGTAGTACCTCGACAGGTTTTAAGCAGTACTTC
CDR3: CASSTSTGFKQYF

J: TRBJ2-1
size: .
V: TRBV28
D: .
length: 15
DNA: TGTGCCAGCAGTTTAGGGGACGGCGGTTACAATGAGCAGTTCTTC
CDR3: CASSLGDGGYNEQFF

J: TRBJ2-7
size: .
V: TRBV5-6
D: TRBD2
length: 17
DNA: TGTGCCAGCAGCTTATTTGAACTAGCGGGAGGGCCTTACGAGCAGTACTTC
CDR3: CASSLFELAGGPYEQYF

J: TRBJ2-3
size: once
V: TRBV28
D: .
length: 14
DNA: TGTGCCAGCAGCTCCCAGGAAAGCACAGATACGCAGTATTTT
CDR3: CASSSQESTDTQYF

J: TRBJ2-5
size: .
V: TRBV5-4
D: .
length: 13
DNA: TGTGCCAGCAGCGGGACTCTACAAGAGACCCAGTACTTC
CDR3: CASSGTLQETQYF

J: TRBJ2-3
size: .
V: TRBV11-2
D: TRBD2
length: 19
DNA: TGTGCCAGCAGCTTGTTGTCCGGACTAGCGGGAGAGGGTACAGATACGCAGTATTTT
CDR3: CASSLLSGLAGEGTDTQYF

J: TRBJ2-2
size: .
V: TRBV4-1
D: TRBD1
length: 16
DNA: TGCGCCAGCAGCCAAGATGGCAGGACAGGGGACGGGGAGCTGTTTTTT
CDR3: CASSQDGRTGDGELFF

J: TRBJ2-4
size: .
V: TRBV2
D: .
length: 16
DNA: TGTGCCAGCAGTACCCAACTAGGAGGAGCCAAAAACATTCAGTACTTC
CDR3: CASSTQLGGAKNIQYF

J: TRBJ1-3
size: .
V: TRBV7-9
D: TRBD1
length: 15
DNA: TGTGCCAGCAGCTTTCTACAGGGGGGTGGAAACACCATATATTTT
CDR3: CASSFLQGGGNTIYF

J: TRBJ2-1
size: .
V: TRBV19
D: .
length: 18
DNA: TGTGCCAGTAGTATTGGGGGCCGGGCAGGGAGCTCCTACAATGAGCAGTTCTTC
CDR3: CASSIGGRAGSSYNEQFF

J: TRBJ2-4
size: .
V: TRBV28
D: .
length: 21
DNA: TGTGCCAGCAGTTTTTCCTGGGCGAATACCTCGATGAGTCTAGCCAAAAACATTCAGTACTTC
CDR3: CASSFSWANTSMSLAKNIQYF

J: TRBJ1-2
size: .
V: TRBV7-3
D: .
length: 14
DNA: TGTGCCAGCAGCTTAGATGGTTCAGCATATGGCTACACCTTC
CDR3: CASSLDGSAYGYTF

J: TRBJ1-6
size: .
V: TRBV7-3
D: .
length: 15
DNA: TGTGCCAGCAGCTTAGGGCAGGGGTTTTATTCACCCCTCCACTTT
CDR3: CASSLGQGFYSPLHF

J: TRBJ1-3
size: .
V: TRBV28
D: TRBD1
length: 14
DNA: TGTGCCAGCAGTCCCCAGGGGGGCGGAAACACCATATATTTT
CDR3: CASSPQGGGNTIYF

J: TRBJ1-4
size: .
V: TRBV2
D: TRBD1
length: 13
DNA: TGTGCCAGCAATGGACAGGGTCGGGAAAAACTGTTTTTT
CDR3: CASNGQGREKLFF

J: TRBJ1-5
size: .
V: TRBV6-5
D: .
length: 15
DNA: TGTGCCAGCAGACGAGAGGGCTACCTATCAGAGCCCCAGCATTTT
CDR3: CASRREGYLSEPQHF

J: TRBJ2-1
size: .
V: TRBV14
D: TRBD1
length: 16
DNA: TGTGCCAGCAGCCGACCGGGACAGGGGGTTTACAATGAGCAGTTCTTC
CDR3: CASSRPGQGVYNEQFF

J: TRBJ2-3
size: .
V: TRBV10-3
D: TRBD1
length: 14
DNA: TGTGCCATCAGTGGGACAGGGAGGACAGATACGCAGTATTTT
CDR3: CAISGTGRTDTQYF

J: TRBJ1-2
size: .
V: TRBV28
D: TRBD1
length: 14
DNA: TGTGCCAGCAGTGGGGGGACAGGGTCCTATGGCTACACCTTC
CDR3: CASSGGTGSYGYTF

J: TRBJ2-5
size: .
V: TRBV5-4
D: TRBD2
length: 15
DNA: TGTGCCAGCAGCTTGGGACTAGCGGTTCAAGAGACCCAGTACTTC
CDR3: CASSLGLAVQETQYF

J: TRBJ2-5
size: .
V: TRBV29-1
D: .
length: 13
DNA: TGCAGCTCTACTTTCGGGGGGCAAGGGACCCAGTACTTC
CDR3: CSSTFGGQGTQYF

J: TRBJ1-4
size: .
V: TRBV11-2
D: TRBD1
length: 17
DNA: TGTGCCAGCAGCCAAGCGATCGGGGGACAGAAGGGAGAAAAACTGTTTTTT
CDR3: CASSQAIGGQKGEKLFF

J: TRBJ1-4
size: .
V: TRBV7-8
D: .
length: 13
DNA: TGTGCCAGCAGCACCAGCACCAATGAAAAACTGTTTTTT
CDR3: CASSTSTNEKLFF

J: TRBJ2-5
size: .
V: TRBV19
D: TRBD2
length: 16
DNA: TGTGCCAGTAGGCAACCGGGACTAGCGTCCCAAGAGACCCAGTACTTC
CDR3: CASRQPGLASQETQYF

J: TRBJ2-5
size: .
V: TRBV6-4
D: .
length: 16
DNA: TGTGCCAGCAGTGACAGTCACGGATCATACCAAGAGACCCAGTACTTC
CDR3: CASSDSHGSYQETQYF

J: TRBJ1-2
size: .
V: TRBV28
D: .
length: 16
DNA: TGTGCCAGCAGTTTATACTTCCGGACAGCTAACTATGGCTACACCTTC
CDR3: CASSLYFRTANYGYTF

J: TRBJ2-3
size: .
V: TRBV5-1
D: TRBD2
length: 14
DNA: TGCGCCAGCAAGACTAGCGGGGCAGTAGATACGCAGTATTTT
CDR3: CASKTSGAVDTQYF

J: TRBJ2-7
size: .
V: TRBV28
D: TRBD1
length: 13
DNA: TGTGCCAGCAATCACAGGGGGTACTACGAGCAGTACTTC
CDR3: CASNHRGYYEQYF

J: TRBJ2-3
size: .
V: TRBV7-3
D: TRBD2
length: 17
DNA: TGTGCCAGCAGCCTCGACTCTAGCGGACCTGGCACAGATACGCAGTATTTT
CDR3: CASSLDSSGPGTDTQYF

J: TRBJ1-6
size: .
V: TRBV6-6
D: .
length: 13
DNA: TGTGCCAGCAGTTACGGGACCGGGTCACCCCTCCACTTT
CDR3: CASSYGTGSPLHF

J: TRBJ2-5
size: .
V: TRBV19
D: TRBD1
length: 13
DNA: TGTGCCAGTACCGGGACAGCCCAAGAGACCCAGTACTTC
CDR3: CASTGTAQETQYF

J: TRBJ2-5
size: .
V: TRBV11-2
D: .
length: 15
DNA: TGTGCCAGCAGCCTAGGGGCGGTACAGCAAGAGACCCAGTACTTC
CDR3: CASSLGAVQQETQYF

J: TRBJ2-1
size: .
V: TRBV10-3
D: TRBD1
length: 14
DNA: TGTGCCATCACCGAGACAGGGGGTAAGAATGAGCAGTTCTTC
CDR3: CAITETGGKNEQFF

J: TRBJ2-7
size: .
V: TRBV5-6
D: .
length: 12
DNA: TGTGCCAGCAGCACCCAGAACGGCGAGCAGTACTTC
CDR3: CASSTQNGEQYF

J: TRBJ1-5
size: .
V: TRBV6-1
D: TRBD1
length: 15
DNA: TGTGCCAGCAGAACACAGGGGGCGGGCAATCAGCCCCAGCATTTT
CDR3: CASRTQGAGNQPQHF

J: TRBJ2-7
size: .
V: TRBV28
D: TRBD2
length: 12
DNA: TGTGCCATTCGGCCGGGAGGCGACGAGCAGTACTTC
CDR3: CAIRPGGDEQYF

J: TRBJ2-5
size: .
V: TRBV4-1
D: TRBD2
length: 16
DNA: TGCGCCAGCAGCAAGGGACTAGCGGGGAGTGTGGAGACCCAGTACTTC
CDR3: CASSKGLAGSVETQYF

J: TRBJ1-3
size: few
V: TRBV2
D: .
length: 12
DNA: TGTGCCAGCAGCCAGTCGGTGAACACCATATATTTT
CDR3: CASSQSVNTIYF

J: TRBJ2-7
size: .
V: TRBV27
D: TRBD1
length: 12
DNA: TGTGCCAGCAGTACAGGGGGAAGGGAGCAGTACTTC
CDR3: CASSTGGREQYF

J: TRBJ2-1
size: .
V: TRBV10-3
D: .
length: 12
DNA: TGTGCCATCAGTGTTGGGGGAGATGAGCAGTTCTTC
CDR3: CAISVGGDEQFF

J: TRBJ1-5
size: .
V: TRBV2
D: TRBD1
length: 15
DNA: TGTGCCAGCAGTGGGCAGGGGGCGAGCAATCAGCCCCAGCATTTT
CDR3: CASSGQGASNQPQHF

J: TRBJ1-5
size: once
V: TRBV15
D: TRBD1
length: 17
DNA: TGTGCCACCAGCAGAGGGCTTTCAGACAGGGTCAATCAGCCCCAGCATTTT
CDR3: CATSRGLSDRVNQPQHF

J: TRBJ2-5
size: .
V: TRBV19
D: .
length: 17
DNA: TGTGCCAGTAGTACCCCAGGGCGAACAGGGTACCAAGAGACCCAGTACTTC
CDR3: CASSTPGRTGYQETQYF